This T cell receptor (beta chain) stems from a study of T cell responses to AZD1222 COVID-19 vaccine. TCRdb's table, derived via immunoSEQ multiplex PCR, lists solely in-frame clones and lacks some. Of roughly 150,000 clones listed, around 92% are singletons. This clone was seen a single time. The CDR3 contains 13 residues. The ends were cut back, 6 bases at V and 9 bases at J, with 14 bases in the middle. Sequencing was performed on peripheral blood, taken on day 0 of AZD1222 vaccination. This sequence was found in an adult in good health. The chain joins TRBV12-3 or TRBV12-4 to TRBJ1-4, with a possible D match to TRBD1 (6 bases). CDR3 protein: CASSQDRNKKLFF. The CDR3 nucleotides read TGTGCCAGCAGCCAAGACAGGAATAAAAAACTGTTTTTT.